This TCR beta chain was recovered during a study of radiotherapy plus CTLA-4 blockade in lung cancer. The method was immunoSEQ multiplex PCR; TCRdb's version includes in-frame clones alone and lacks a portion of them. This sample carries about 45,000 clones, over 55% of them seen once, and the ten largest clones take less than 20%. Germline CDR1 and CDR2: WNHNN and SYGVQD (reference sequence). This CDR3 contains 14 residues. Trimming took off 10 bases at V and 2 bases at J, with 12 bases between the two ends. It was focal radiation plus CTLA-4 blockade with ipilimumab that patients with chemo-refractory metastatic non-small-cell lung cancer received.

The sequence derives from a human donor with non-small cell lung cancer who had a partial response to radiotherapy plus ipilimumab. Specimen: peripheral blood, collected from a patient treated with radiotherapy plus ipilimumab. The rearrangement links TRBV10-1 to TRBJ2-6; possibly TRBD2 for D (6 bases). The CDR3 sequence: CATAPGAGANVLTF. The CDR3 nucleotides are TGCGCCACCGCTCCGGGGGCTGGGGCCAACGTCCTGACTTTC.